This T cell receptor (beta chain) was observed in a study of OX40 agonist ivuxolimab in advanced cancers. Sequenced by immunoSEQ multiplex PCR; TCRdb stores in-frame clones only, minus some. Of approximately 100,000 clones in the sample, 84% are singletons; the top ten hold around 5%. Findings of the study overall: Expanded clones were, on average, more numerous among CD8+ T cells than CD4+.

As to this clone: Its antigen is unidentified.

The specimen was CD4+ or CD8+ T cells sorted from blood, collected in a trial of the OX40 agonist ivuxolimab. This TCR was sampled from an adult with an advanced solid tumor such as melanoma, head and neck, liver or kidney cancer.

CDR3 coding DNA: TGTGCCAGCAGCGCACAGGGGGTTATGAACACTGAAGCTTTCTTT. Its protein is CASSAQGVMNTEAFF. This chain uses TRBV9 with TRBJ1-1; 8 bases align to TRBD1. The CDR3 has 15 residues. V trimming: 3 bases; J trimming: 0 bases; junction bases outside the gene matches: 4. Per the germline V gene, CDR1 is SGDLS and CDR2 is YYNGEE.